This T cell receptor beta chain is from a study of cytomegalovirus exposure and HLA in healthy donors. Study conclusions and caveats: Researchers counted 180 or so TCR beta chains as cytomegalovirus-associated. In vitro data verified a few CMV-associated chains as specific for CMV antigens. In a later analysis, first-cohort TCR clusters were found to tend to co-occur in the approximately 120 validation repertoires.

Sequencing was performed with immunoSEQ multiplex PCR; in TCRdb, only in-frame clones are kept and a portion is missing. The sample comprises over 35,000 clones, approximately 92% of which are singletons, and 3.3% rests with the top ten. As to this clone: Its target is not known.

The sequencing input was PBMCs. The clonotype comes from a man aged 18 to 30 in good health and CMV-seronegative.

CDR3: CASSRVQAKDGYTF. The CDR3 DNA reads TGTGCCAGCAGCAGGGTCCAGGCAAAGGATGGCTACACCTTC. The rearrangement uses TRBV6-5 and TRBJ1-2, with D perhaps TRBD1 (5 bases). CDR3 size: 14 residues. V lost 6 bases, J lost 6 bases, and 17 bases lay in between. In germline, CDR1 is MNHEY, CDR2 SVGAGI.